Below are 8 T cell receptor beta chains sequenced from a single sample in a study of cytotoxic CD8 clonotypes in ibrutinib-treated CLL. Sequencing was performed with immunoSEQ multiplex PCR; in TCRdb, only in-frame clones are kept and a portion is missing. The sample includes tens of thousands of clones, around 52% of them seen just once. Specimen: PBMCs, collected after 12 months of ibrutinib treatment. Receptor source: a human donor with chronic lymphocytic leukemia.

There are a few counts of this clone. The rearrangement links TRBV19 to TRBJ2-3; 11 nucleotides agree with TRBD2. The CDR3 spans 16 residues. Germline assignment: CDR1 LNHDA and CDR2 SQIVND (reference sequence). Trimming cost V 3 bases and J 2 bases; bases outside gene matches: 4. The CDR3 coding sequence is TGTGCCAGTAGTATGGGGACTAGCGGCTTCACAGATACGCAGTATTTT. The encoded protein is CASSMGTSGFTDTQYF.

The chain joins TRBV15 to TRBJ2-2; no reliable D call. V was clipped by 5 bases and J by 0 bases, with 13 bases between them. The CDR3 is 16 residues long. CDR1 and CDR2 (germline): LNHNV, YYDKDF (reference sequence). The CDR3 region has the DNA TGTGCCACCAGCGTACCAGGCGGTACGAACACCGGGGAGCTGTTTTTT. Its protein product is CATSVPGGTNTGELFF.

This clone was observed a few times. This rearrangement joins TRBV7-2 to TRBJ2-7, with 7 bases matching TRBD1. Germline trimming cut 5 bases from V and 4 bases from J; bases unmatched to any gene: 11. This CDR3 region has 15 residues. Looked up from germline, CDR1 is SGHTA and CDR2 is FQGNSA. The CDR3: CASSRRMGQPYEQYV. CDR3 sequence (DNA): TGTGCCAGCAGCCGCAGAATGGGACAGCCTTACGAGCAGTACGTC.

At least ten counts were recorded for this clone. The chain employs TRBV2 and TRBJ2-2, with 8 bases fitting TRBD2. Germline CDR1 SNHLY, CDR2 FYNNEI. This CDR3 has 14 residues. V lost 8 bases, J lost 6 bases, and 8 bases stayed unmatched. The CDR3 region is CASAEAGVPGELFF. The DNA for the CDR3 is TGTGCCAGCGCCGAAGCGGGAGTCCCCGGGGAGCTGTTTTTT.

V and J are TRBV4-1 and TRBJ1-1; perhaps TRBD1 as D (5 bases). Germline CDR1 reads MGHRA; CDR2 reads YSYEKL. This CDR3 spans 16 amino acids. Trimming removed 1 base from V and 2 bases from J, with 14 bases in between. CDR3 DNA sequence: TGCGCCAGCAGCCAAGTCCTGCAGGGACTTAACACTGAAGCTTTCTTT. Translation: CASSQVLQGLNTEAFF.

CDR3 nucleotides: TGTGCCAGTACCCCCAGGGGGGGTGGGTTTTACAATGAGCAGTTCTTC. Translating gives CASTPRGGGFYNEQFF. The genes are TRBV19 and TRBJ2-1; D is possibly TRBD1 or TRBD2 (7 bases each). V lost 7 bases and J lost 4, with 20 bases in between. Germline V gives CDR1 LNHDA, CDR2 SQIVND (reference sequence). This CDR3 comprises 16 residues.

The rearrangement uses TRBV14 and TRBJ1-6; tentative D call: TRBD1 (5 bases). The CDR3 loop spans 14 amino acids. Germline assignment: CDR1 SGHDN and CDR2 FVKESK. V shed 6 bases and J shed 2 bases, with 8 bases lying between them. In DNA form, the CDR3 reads TGTGCCAGCAGACTGGACACCTATAATTCACCCCTCCACTTT. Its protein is CASRLDTYNSPLHF.

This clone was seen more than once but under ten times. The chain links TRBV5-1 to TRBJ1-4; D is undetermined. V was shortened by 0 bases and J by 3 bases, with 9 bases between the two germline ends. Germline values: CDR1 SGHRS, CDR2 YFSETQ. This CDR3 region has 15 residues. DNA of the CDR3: TGCGCCAGCAGCTTGGACGGGCGCCCTAATGAAAAACTGTTTTTT. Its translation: CASSLDGRPNEKLFF.